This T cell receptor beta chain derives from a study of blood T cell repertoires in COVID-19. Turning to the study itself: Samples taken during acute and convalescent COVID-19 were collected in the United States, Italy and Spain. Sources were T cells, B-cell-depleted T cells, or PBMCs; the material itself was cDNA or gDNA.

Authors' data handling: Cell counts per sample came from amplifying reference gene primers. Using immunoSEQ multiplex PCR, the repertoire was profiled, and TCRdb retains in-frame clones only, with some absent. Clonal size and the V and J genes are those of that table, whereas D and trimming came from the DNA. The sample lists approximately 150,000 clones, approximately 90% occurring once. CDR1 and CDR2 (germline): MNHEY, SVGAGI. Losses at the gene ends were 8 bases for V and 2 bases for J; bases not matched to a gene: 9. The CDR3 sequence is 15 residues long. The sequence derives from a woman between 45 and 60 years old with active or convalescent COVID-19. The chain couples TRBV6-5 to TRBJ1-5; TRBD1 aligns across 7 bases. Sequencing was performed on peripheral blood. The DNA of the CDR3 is TGTGCCAGCTCGCCCGGGACAGTGGGCAATCAGCCCCAGCATTTT. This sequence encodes CASSPGTVGNQPQHF.